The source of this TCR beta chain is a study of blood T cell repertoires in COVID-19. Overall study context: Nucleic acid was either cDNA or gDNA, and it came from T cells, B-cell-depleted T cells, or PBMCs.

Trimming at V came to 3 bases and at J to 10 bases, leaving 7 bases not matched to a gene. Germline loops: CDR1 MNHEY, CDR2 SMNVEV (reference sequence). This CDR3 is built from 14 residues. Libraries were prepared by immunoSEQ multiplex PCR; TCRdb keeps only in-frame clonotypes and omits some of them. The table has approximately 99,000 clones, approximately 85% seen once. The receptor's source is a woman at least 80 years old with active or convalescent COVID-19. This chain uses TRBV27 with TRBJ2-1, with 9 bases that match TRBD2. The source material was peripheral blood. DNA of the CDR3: TGTGCCAGCAGTTTGCGGGAGGGCCCGTTCGAGCAGTTCTTC. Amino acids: CASSLREGPFEQFF.